A selection of T cell receptor beta chains follows, all from one sample in a study of graft-versus-host responses after intestinal transplantation. The table came from immunoSEQ multiplex PCR; TCRdb's copy has only in-frame clones and leaves some out. The sample lists over 9,000 clones, about three quarters occurring once. The sample here was PBMCs, taken 494 days after intestinal transplant. Receptors were obtained from a human patient who received an intestinal transplant, so some T cells may come from the graft donor. Both conserved end residues are part of each CDR3. The order of the fields is CDR3 DNA, CDR3 protein, D gene, V gene, J gene, CDR3 length, clone size. The D gene is left open where the match is weak. Some rows mark clone size as missing; the rest say once, few, many or name a class of expanded clone.

TGTGCCAGCAGTCCCGGGACTACTAGCACAGATACGCAGTATTTT,CASSPGTTSTDTQYF,TRBD2,TRBV6-4,TRBJ2-3,15,-
TGTGCCAGCAGTGAAGTCGTCGAGAGGGAGCTGTTTTTT,CASSEVVERELFF,-,TRBV6-1,TRBJ2-2,13,-
TGTGCCAGTAGTATCGGGGCAGGGCTGAACACTGAAGCTTTCTTT,CASSIGAGLNTEAFF,-,TRBV19,TRBJ1-1,15,-
-,CASSYFSTVTPGSCFF,-,TRBV6-8,TRBJ2-2,16,-
TGCGCCAGCAGCTTGGCGGGGACAACTGGGGCCAACGTCCTGACTTTC,CASSLAGTTGANVLTF,-,TRBV5-1,TRBJ2-6,16,once
TGCGCCAGCAGCTTGGTAGCGGGGACTTCCTACGAGCAGTACTTC,CASSLVAGTSYEQYF,TRBD2,TRBV5-1,TRBJ2-7,15,-
TGTGCCAGCAGCTTAGAGGCGTTTTGGGAGACCCAGTACTTC,CASSLEAFWETQYF,-,TRBV11-2,TRBJ2-5,14,once
TGTGCCAGCGAGACTACTGGCGGGAGTCGGGGTGAGCAGTTCTTC,CASETTGGSRGEQFF,TRBD2,TRBV19,TRBJ2-1,15,-
TGCGCCAGCAGCTCAAACGCCGGGACAGGGGGTATCTACGAGCAGTACTTC,CASSSNAGTGGIYEQYF,TRBD1,TRBV5-1,TRBJ2-7,17,medium-sized
TGTGCCAGCGCTTTAGGACAGGGGATCAATCAGCCCCAGCATTTT,CASALGQGINQPQHF,TRBD1,TRBV27,TRBJ1-5,15,once
TGTGCCAGCAGCTTAGCTCCAGGGAAGACCCAGTACTTC,CASSLAPGKTQYF,-,TRBV11-3,TRBJ2-5,13,-
TGTGCCAGCAGTGACTCGACTAGCGGCTACAATGAGCAGTTCTTC,CASSDSTSGYNEQFF,TRBD2,TRBV6-4,TRBJ2-1,15,-
TGTGCCAGCAGCCAATGGGGACTAGCGGCTATCTCTGGGGCCAACGTCCTGACTTTC,CASSQWGLAAISGANVLTF,TRBD2,TRBV2,TRBJ2-6,19,-
TGTGCCAGTACCTCGTTCTCCAATGAGCAGTTCTTC,CASTSFSNEQFF,-,TRBV19,TRBJ2-1,12,-
TGTGCCAGCAGCTTGGGTCCGGGGGAGTCGGCTGAGCAGTTCTTC,CASSLGPGESAEQFF,-,TRBV7-3,TRBJ2-1,15,few
TGTGCCAGCCTACCAGAACACGGGATGAACACTGAAGCTTTCTTT,CASLPEHGMNTEAFF,-,TRBV6-6,TRBJ1-1,15,-
TGTGCCAGCAGCGCAGGGAAGGACTATGGCTACACCTTC,CASSAGKDYGYTF,-,TRBV14,TRBJ1-2,13,-
TGTGCCAGCAGCTTGAGGGACACTTTTACCTACGAGCAGTACTTC,CASSLRDTFTYEQYF,-,TRBV11-3,TRBJ2-7,15,-
TGTGCCCTACGCCTAGGAACTGAAGCTTTCTTT,CALRLGTEAFF,-,TRBV6-5,TRBJ1-1,11,once
TGTGCCAGCTGGGGACGGATGAATCAGCCCCAGCATTTT,CASWGRMNQPQHF,-,TRBV28,TRBJ1-5,13,-